Listed here is a single TCR beta chain. Its antigen is not known. Thymic samples were excised during corrective heart operations. The people who donated were healthy Finnish babies having corrective surgery for congenital heart defects. This entry belongs to a study of human thymus T cells. Study-wide points: Thymic and blood repertoires appeared to carry a bias in their V and J gene usage. Thymic repertoires of unrelated individuals were reported in related research to overlap highly.

Clones were read by immunoSEQ multiplex PCR, and TCRdb kept only the in-frame ones, dropping some. The sample includes tens of thousands of clones, just over 95% of them seen just once. The clonotype originates from a boy less than two years old with a congenital heart defect but otherwise immunologically healthy. Sequenced input: thymus tissue.

In nucleotides, the CDR3 is TGTGCCAGCAGCATAGGGCCTAGACAGCTCTACAATGAGCAGTTCTTC. It is translated as CASSIGPRQLYNEQFF. This chain links TRBV7-6 with TRBJ2-1; D perhaps matches TRBD1 (5 bases). This CDR3 has 16 residues. Trimming cost V 5 bases and J 3 bases, with 17 bases left between them. The germline CDR1 and CDR2 sequences are SGHVS and FNYEAQ.